This TCR beta chain was captured by sequencing in a study of CD8+CD57+ T cells in acquired aplastic anemia. Study-level information: The study obtained an average of 3.2 ug of DNA from sorted CD4+ and CD8+ cells.

Points on this clonotype: Its antigen is not identified. The conserved final phenylalanine or tryptophan is absent from the CDR3, which likely points to a read error. The DNA is left out, because the CDR3 cannot be placed on it with certainty; the CDR3 is given as TCRdb lists it.

9 amino acids form the CDR3, both terminal residues included. The germline gives CDR1 MDHEN, CDR2 SYDVKM. General study results and limits: The number of CD8+ CDR3 sequences shared by patients and controls was under 35.

Selection for sequencing was limited to patients who had shown CD8+CD57+ cell expansion by flow cytometry. Acquired aplastic anemia of severe grade affected all patients. Untreated patients provided the blood samples, with no therapy given before sampling. According to the study, genomic DNA was the template for TCR beta VDJ and CDR3 profiling. TCRdb redid the calling of the reads with MiXCR, one entry per CDR3 protein. The data hold fewer than 200,000 distinct CDR3 sequences, with 70% to 80% observed a single time. The rearrangement joins TRBV28 to TRBJ2-7; the table's D call, TRBD1, was not checked against the DNA. The source is a human donor with aplastic anemia. The specimen was sorted CD4+, CD8+, or CD8+CD57+ T cells (not recorded which) from PBMCs. The CDR3 protein is CASSTGWQS.